The clone carrying this T cell receptor (beta chain) was found many times. The antigen is unknown. The data stem from a study of T-cell reconstitution after alpha-beta-depleted transplantation in children. Broader study findings: At around two months after transplant, the alpha-beta T cells were reportedly derived from several hundred expanded clones that came from non-depleted graft cells. Surviving recipient T cells and thymic progenitors underlay high day-60 TCRbeta diversity in some patients. By one year post-transplant, T-cell counts and diversity largely arose from T cells that were newly produced.

V lost 1 base and J lost 4; bases outside the gene matches: 6. The CDR3 extends over 16 amino acids. CDR1 and CDR2 from the germline V gene are SGHTA and FQGNSA. Unique molecular identifiers were incorporated into the prepared TCRbeta library. TCRdb re-analysed the PCR reads in MiXCR, keeping a single row per CDR3 protein. The sample contains over 150,000 distinct CDR3 sequences, approximately 6.3% of which appear only once. The V gene is TRBV7-2, the J gene TRBJ2-7; 11 bases line up with TRBD2. The source material was PBMCs, sampled before TCRalphabeta/CD19-depleted stem cell transplant. This clonotype originated in a boy between 2 and 10 years old with acute lymphoblastic leukemia, due to receive a stem cell transplant. The CDR3 sequence is CASSLGLSSGRYEQYF. In nucleotides, the CDR3 is TGTGCCAGCAGCTTAGGTTTGTCTAGCGGGAGGTACGAGCAGTACTTC. The full variable domain, in which reference TRBV7-2 and TRBJ2-7 provide the parts outside the CDR3, is GAGVSQSPSNKVTEKGKDVELRCDPISGHTALYWYRQSLGQGLEFLIYFQGNSAPDKSGLPSDRFSAERTGGSVSTLTIQRTQQEDSAVYLCASSLGLSSGRYEQYFGPGTRLTVT.